This record looks at one TCR beta chain sequence and its context. The data originate from a study of blood T cell repertoires in COVID-19. Study details: Acute and convalescent COVID-19 samples came from the United States, Italy and Spain. The analysed material was cDNA or gDNA that came from T cells, B-cell-depleted T cells, or PBMCs.

The CDR3 contains 15 residues. V was clipped by 3 bases and J by 0 bases; unmatched bases: 5. Germline V gene data show CDR1 as SGDLS and CDR2 as YYNGEE. Original handling: The assay estimated nucleated cells by amplifying reference gene primers. The data were produced by immunoSEQ multiplex PCR, yet TCRdb's version contains in-frame clones alone and is incomplete. V, J and clone size were drawn from that table, and D and trimming were deduced from the DNA. Altogether 120,000 or so clones are present, 85% to 90% being singletons, with the ten largest covering 0.88%. Material for sequencing was peripheral blood. This sequence was found in a woman aged 50 to 60 with active or convalescent COVID-19. The chain has TRBV9 and TRBJ1-1, with TRBD1 identical over 7 bases. CDR3 region: CASSGGQPLNTEAFF. DNA for the CDR3: TGTGCCAGCAGCGGGGGACAGCCATTGAACACTGAAGCTTTCTTT.